Sequencing of this T cell receptor beta chain was carried out in a study of cytomegalovirus exposure and HLA in healthy donors. The PCR contained 60 Vbeta and 13 Jbeta primers. Profiling relied on immunoSEQ multiplex PCR, and the TCRdb table lists in-frame clones only, not all of them. The sample includes around 100,000 clones, about 9.4% of them seen just once. In this sample, this clone turned up a few times. Per germline, CDR1 SGHRS and CDR2 YFSETQ. Trimming shortened V by 4 bases and J by 3 bases, and 7 bases separated the two germline ends. The CDR3 has 13 residues. The sample taken for sequencing was PBMCs. The chain couples TRBV5-1 to TRBJ2-2; D remains ambiguous. The clonotype was recovered from a middle-aged man in good health and CMV-seropositive. Written as DNA, the CDR3 is TGCGCCAGCAGCCCCAGATACACCGGGGAGCTGTTTTTT. Its protein is CASSPRYTGELFF. The full variable domain, completed using reference TRBV5-1 and TRBJ2-2, is KAGVTQTPRYLIKTRGQQVTLSCSPISGHRSVSWYQQTPGQGLQFLFEYFSETQRNKGNFPGRFSGRQFSNSRSEMNVSTLELGDSALYLCASSPRYTGELFFGEGSRLTVL.